These 2 T cell receptor beta chains were sequenced from one sample in a study of T cell changes during pregnancy in multiple sclerosis. Some clones are missing from TCRdb's copy, which holds only in-frame ones; the method was immunoSEQ multiplex PCR. The repertoire holds over 35,000 clones, around 92% seen once, with 1.3% in the top ten. Sequencing was done on a sample of peripheral blood. The receptors shown here come from a female donor with multiple sclerosis, enrolled in a pregnancy study.

V usage is TRBV2 and J usage is TRBJ2-5, with D perhaps being TRBD1 or TRBD2 (5 bases each). The CDR3 extends over 15 amino acids. From germline, CDR1 is SNHLY and CDR2 FYNNEI. V lost 5 bases and J lost 5, with 18 bases in between. The DNA of the CDR3 is TGTGCCAGCAGTCGGGGTCAAGGGGTCTCGGAGACCCAGTACTTC. This codes for CASSRGQGVSETQYF.

The V and J genes are TRBV5-4 and TRBJ2-7; tentative D call: TRBD2 (6 bases). The CDR3 contains 14 residues. V was pared by 3 bases and J by 6 bases, with 16 bases between. Germline CDR1 SGHNT, CDR2 YYREEE (reference sequence). CDR3 nucleotides: TGTGCCAGCAGCTCGGGACTCGCCCCTGGCGAGCAGTACTTC. It codes for CASSSGLAPGEQYF.